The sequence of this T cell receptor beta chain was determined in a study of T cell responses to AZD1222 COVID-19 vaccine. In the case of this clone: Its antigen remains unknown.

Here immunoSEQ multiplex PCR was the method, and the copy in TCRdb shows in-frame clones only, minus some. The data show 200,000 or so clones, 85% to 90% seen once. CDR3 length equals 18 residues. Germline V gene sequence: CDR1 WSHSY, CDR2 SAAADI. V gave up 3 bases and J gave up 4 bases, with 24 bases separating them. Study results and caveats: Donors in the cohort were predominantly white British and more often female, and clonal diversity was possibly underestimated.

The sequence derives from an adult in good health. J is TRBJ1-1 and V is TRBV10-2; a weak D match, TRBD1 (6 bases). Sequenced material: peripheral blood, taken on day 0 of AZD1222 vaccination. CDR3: CASSDLIRGGATGTEAFF. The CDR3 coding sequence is TGCGCCAGCAGTGACCTAATTAGGGGGGGCGCAACAGGCACTGAAGCTTTCTTT.